This T cell receptor beta chain was captured in a study of T cell responses to AZD1222 COVID-19 vaccine. Study-level findings and limits: Scientists sampled the repertoires only once the peak T cell response had passed. Donors skewed white British and female; clonal diversity was possibly underestimated.

Sequencing used immunoSEQ multiplex PCR; TCRdb keeps in-frame clones, though not all of them. The table includes roughly 70,000 clones, roughly 89% detected once. As regards this clone: Its antigen remains unknown.

There are 15 residues in the CDR3. CDR1 and CDR2 from the germline V gene are LNHNV and YYDKDF (reference sequence). V lost 1 base to trimming and J lost 6 bases; unmatched junction nucleotides: 3. J is TRBJ2-1 and V is TRBV15; 10 nucleotides align to TRBD2. Source: peripheral blood, taken on day 0 of AZD1222 vaccination. The clonotype originates from an adult in good health. DNA for the CDR3: TGTGCCACCAGCAGAGGGACTAGCGGAGCCAATGAGCAGTTCTTC. Amino acids: CATSRGTSGANEQFF.